What follows is one T cell receptor beta chain and its context. No antigen is known for it. The sample comes from a study of long-term antiretroviral therapy in people with HIV. Overall study findings and caveats: Even long-term ART left TRB diversity below transplant donor controls, despite gains. Before ART, certain clones expanded, and these dominated the repertoire at all time points.

They ran version v3.0 of the immunoSEQ assay at survey level. TCRdb's table, derived via immunoSEQ multiplex PCR, lists solely in-frame clones and lacks some. Of around 39,000 clones in the sample, 83% were seen once. A minimum of one pre-ART and two post-ART PBMC samples existed for each donor. Specimens held about 0.95-10 million cryopreserved PBMC prior to DNA extraction. This specimen was unsorted PBMCs, taken 1 year after starting antiretroviral therapy. This receptor was obtained from a man in his late teens or twenties with HIV.

The DNA for the CDR3 is TGTGCCAGCAGCTTAGTGGGGTCTGTAGCGGGGGCTAACTACAATGAGCAGTTCTTC. Protein sequence: CASSLVGSVAGANYNEQFF. This chain links TRBV7-9 with TRBJ2-1; TRBD2 agrees at 9 bases. Germline-derived CDR1 and CDR2 are SEHNR and FQNEAQ (reference sequence). V lost 1 base, J lost 3 bases, and 13 bases stayed unmatched. The CDR3 length is 19 residues.